This entry lists 20 T cell receptor beta chains sequenced from one sample in a study of T-cell reconstitution after alpha-beta-depleted transplantation in children. TCRbeta library preparation incorporated unique molecular identifiers. Each CDR3 protein gets one entry after TCRdb re-called the PCR reads with MiXCR. The sample holds fewer than 550,000 distinct CDR3 sequences; roughly 10% are singletons and the top ten take 12% to 15%. Specimen: PBMCs, mostly from graft donor cells, collected 180 days after TCRalphabeta/CD19-depleted stem cell transplant. The receptors originated from a female patient between 2 and 15 years old who had a stem cell transplant for aplastic anemia, so the T cells may come from the graft donor.

The chain employs TRBV12-3 or TRBV12-4 and TRBJ2-1; TRBD1 matches at 7 bases. The CDR3 sequence is 14 residues long. J gave up 1 base and V 6 bases, and 3 bases lay outside the gene matches. The CDR3 DNA follows: TGTGCCAGCAGCGGGACAGAGTCCTACAATGAGCAGTTCTTC. It is translated as CASSGTESYNEQFF.

There are many counts of this clonotype. V usage is TRBV5-1 and J usage is TRBJ2-1, with 14 bases lining up with TRBD2. CDR1 SGHRS and CDR2 YFSETQ come from the germline V gene. This CDR3 is built from 16 residues. The ends lost 6 bases at V and 6 bases at J; junction bases unmatched: 8. The CDR3 DNA reads TGCGCCAGCAACCCGGCGGGACTAGCGGGAGTCAATGAGCAGTTCTTC. It translates to CASNPAGLAGVNEQFF.

The chain recombines TRBV20-1 with TRBJ1-5, with D possibly being TRBD1 (5 bases). Germline V gene data show CDR1 as DFQATT and CDR2 as SNEGSKA (reference sequence). This CDR3 comprises 15 residues. Trimming removed 0 bases at V and 4 bases at J, with 13 bases between. The CDR3 spells CSARDPGQKNQPQHF. CDR3 DNA: TGCAGTGCTAGAGATCCCGGACAAAAGAATCAGCCCCAGCATTTT.

This clonotype was seen more than once but under ten times. The chain is built from TRBV11-2 and TRBJ2-2; 10 bases are shared with TRBD2. The CDR3 has 16 amino acids. J lost 1 base, V lost 5 bases, and 4 bases had no gene match. Germline V lookup: CDR1 SGHAT, CDR2 FQNNGV. Here the CDR3 reads CASSPSGRENTGELFF. The CDR3 DNA is TGTGCCAGCAGCCCCAGCGGGAGGGAGAACACCGGGGAGCTGTTTTTT.

The table lists this clonotype with a few counts. One junction end does not reproduce the germline sequence, and a read error may be involved. The chain employs TRBV29-1 and TRBJ2-6; 7 bases are shared with TRBD1. This CDR3 comprises 15 residues. Germline V gives CDR1 SQVTM, CDR2 ANQGSEA. The CDR3 region has the DNA TGCAGCGACAGGGGCACCCTCTCTAGGGCCAACGTCCTGACTTTC. It yields the protein CSDRGTLSRANVLTF.

Ten or more counts support this clonotype. J is TRBJ2-5 and V is TRBV5-1; 12 nucleotides align to TRBD2. Germline CDR1 SGHRS, CDR2 YFSETQ. After removal of 4 bases from V and 4 bases from J, the junction contained 8 bases not matched to a gene. The CDR3 sequence is 16 residues long. This chain's CDR3 is CASSLGLAGPTETQYF. CDR3 sequence (DNA): TGCGCCAGCAGCCTCGGACTAGCGGGACCCACAGAGACCCAGTACTTC.

This clonotype was detected ten times or more. This rearrangement joins TRBV6-5 to TRBJ2-1, with 7 bases aligning to TRBD2. Germline V gene lookup returns CDR1 MNHEY and CDR2 SVGAGI. The V gene end was trimmed by 6 bases and the J gene end by 0 bases; junction bases not matched to a gene: 5. The CDR3 covers 15 residues. The CDR3 loop is CASRRASGSYNEQFF. In DNA form, the CDR3 reads TGTGCCAGCAGGCGGGCTAGCGGCTCCTACAATGAGCAGTTCTTC.

This clonotype was found a few times. The chain couples TRBV27 to TRBJ2-1, with 10 bases identical to TRBD2. CDR3 length equals 16 residues. The germline V gene encodes CDR1 MNHEY and CDR2 SMNVEV (reference sequence). Losses at the gene ends were 5 bases for V and 8 bases for J; bases not matched to a gene: 12. CDR3 loop: CASSPLGTSEGYEQFF. CDR3 nucleotides: TGTGCCAGCAGTCCCCTGGGGACTAGCGAGGGGTATGAGCAGTTCTTC.

The rearrangement joins TRBV5-1 to TRBJ2-5; the match to TRBD2 covers 12 bases. CDR1 and CDR2 (germline): SGHRS, YFSETQ. The V and J ends lost 1 base and 4 bases, in that order; junction bases with no gene match: 14. The CDR3 spans 19 residues. The CDR3 DNA is TGCGCCAGCAGCTTGTCCCCAGGTCTAGCGGGAGGGCCGCTAGAGACCCAGTACTTC. It yields the protein CASSLSPGLAGGPLETQYF.

This clonotype came up a few times. The rearrangement links TRBV7-8 to TRBJ2-5; TRBD1 matches at 9 bases. CDR3 length: 16 amino acids. CDR1 and CDR2 (germline): SGHVS, FQNEAQ. The junction had 6 bases not matched to a gene; V was cut back by 2 bases and J by 2 bases. In nucleotides, the CDR3 is TGTGCCAGCAGCTTATGCAGGGACAGGGATCAAGAGACCCAGTACTTC. This sequence encodes CASSLCRDRDQETQYF.

This clonotype has just a few counts. The chain couples TRBV2 to TRBJ2-1; D gene ambiguous. The germline V gene has CDR1 SNHLY and CDR2 FYNNEI. The V gene lost 5 bases and the J gene lost 4 bases, with 12 bases spanning the gap. The CDR3 covers 14 residues. The chain's CDR3 is CASSHLQDYNEQFF. CDR3 DNA: TGTGCCAGCAGTCACTTACAAGATTACAATGAGCAGTTCTTC.

This rearrangement joins TRBV3-1 to TRBJ1-2; D call uncertain. This CDR3 is 11 amino acids long. Trimming removed 2 bases at V and 8 bases at J, with 6 bases between. Germline assignment: CDR1 LGHDT and CDR2 YNNKEL (reference sequence). CDR3 bases: TGTGCCAGCAGCCAACCGGGCGGCTACACCTTC. It is translated as CASSQPGGYTF. Drawing the rest from reference TRBV3-1 and TRBJ1-2, the complete variable domain is DTAVSQTPKYLVTQMGNDKSIKCEQNLGHDTMYWYKQDSKKFLKIMFSYNNKELIINETVPNRFSPKSPDKAHLNLHINSLELGDSAVYFCASSQPGGYTFGSGTRLTVV.

This clonotype was recorded many times. The V gene is TRBV5-1, the J gene TRBJ2-3; D ambiguous. The CDR3 consists of 15 residues. Germline CDR1 and CDR2: SGHRS and YFSETQ. Trimming cost V 2 bases and J 2 bases, with 12 bases left between them. The CDR3 loop is CASSFMRSSTDTQYF. CDR3 DNA sequence: TGCGCCAGCAGCTTCATGAGGTCTTCCACAGATACGCAGTATTTT.

The J gene is TRBJ1-5, the V gene TRBV30; D uncertain. V lost 3 bases and J 5 bases, leaving 11 bases between the germline ends. CDR3 length equals 13 residues. The germline gives CDR1 GTSNPN, CDR2 SVGIG (reference sequence). CDR3 protein: CAWSNSPYQPQHF. The CDR3 DNA reads as TGTGCCTGGAGCAACAGTCCCTATCAGCCCCAGCATTTT.

In its sample, this clonotype was seen many times. This chain connects TRBV2 to TRBJ2-7; tentative D call: TRBD2 (6 bases). This CDR3 has 13 residues. Trimming pared 5 bases from V and 4 bases from J, leaving 12 bases between. CDR1 and CDR2 (germline): SNHLY, FYNNEI. CDR3 bases: TGTGCCAGCAGTTTCGGGACTGCATACGAGCAGTACGTC. It codes for CASSFGTAYEQYV.

In this sample, this clonotype turned up many times. The rearrangement links TRBV6-2 or TRBV6-3 to TRBJ2-1; 8 bases agree with TRBD1. The germline V gene has CDR1 MNHEY and CDR2 SVGEGT. Unmatched junction bases numbered 8, after V lost 6 bases and J lost 1 base. The CDR3 has 16 residues. Here the CDR3 DNA reads TGTGCCAGCAGCCCCGGGACAGGTGGATCCTACAATGAGCAGTTCTTC. Its protein product is CASSPGTGGSYNEQFF.

This clonotype was observed a handful of times. The chain employs TRBV12-3 or TRBV12-4 and TRBJ2-7; 10 nucleotides line up with TRBD2. The CDR3 runs to 16 residues. Trimming cost V 5 bases and J 2 bases; bases outside gene matches: 9. CDR3 protein: CASSRWTSGSPYEQYF. In DNA form, the CDR3 reads TGTGCCAGCAGTAGATGGACTAGCGGCAGCCCCTACGAGCAGTACTTC.

This clonotype has just a few counts. The chain recombines TRBV28 with TRBJ2-2; 11 bases agree with TRBD2. The junction had 10 bases not matched to a gene; V was cut back by 3 bases and J by 1 base. The CDR3 is 19 residues long. Germline values: CDR1 MDHEN, CDR2 SYDVKM. This chain's CDR3 is CASSFRGVGLAGNTGELFF. CDR3 DNA sequence: TGTGCCAGCAGTTTCAGGGGAGTCGGACTAGCGGGGAACACCGGGGAGCTGTTTTTT.

This clonotype showed up just a few times. This chain links TRBV29-1 with TRBJ2-5; the D is unclear. CDR1 and CDR2 from the germline V gene are SQVTM and ANQGSEA. Deletions cut 5 bases from V and 2 bases from J, with 9 bases between. CDR3 length equals 12 residues. This chain's CDR3 is CSVRHVQETQYF. The CDR3 bases are TGCAGCGTTAGACACGTGCAAGAGACCCAGTACTTC. Looking up the rest from reference TRBV29-1 and TRBJ2-5 gives the full variable domain: SAVISQKPSRDICQRGTSLTIQCQVDSQVTMMFWYRQQPGQSLTLIATANQGSEATYESGFVIDKFPISRPNLTFSTLTVSNMSPEDSSIYLCSVRHVQETQYFGPGTRLLVL.

The table lists this clonotype with a few counts. J is TRBJ1-5 and V is TRBV20-1; 9 positions match TRBD1. Germline assignment: CDR1 DFQATT and CDR2 SNEGSKA (reference sequence). The CDR3 length is 14 residues. J was trimmed by 4 bases and V by 5 bases; bases with no gene match: 6. CDR3 loop: CSAWDRARNQPQHF. In nucleotides, the CDR3 is TGCAGTGCTTGGGACAGGGCAAGAAATCAGCCCCAGCATTTT.